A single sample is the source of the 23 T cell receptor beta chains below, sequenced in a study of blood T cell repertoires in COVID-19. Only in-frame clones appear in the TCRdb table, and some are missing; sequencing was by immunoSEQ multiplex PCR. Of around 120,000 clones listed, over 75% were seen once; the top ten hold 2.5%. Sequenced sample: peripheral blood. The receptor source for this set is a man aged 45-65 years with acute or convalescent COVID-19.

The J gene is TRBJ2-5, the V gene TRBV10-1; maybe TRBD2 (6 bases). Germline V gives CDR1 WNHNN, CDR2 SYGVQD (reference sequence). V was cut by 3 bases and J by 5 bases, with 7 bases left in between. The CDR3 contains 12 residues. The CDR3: CASSDSGETQYF. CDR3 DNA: TGCGCCAGCAGTGACAGCGGGGAGACCCAGTACTTC.

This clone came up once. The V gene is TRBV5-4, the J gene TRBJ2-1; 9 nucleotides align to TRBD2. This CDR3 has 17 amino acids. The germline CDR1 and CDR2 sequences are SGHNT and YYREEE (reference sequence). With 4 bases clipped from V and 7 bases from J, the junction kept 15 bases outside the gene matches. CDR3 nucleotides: TGTGCCAGCAGCCCCGAGGGAGGGGCGGGAGGGCGGAATGAGCAGTTCTTC. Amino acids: CASSPEGGAGGRNEQFF. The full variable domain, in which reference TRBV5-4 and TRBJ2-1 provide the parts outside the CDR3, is ETGVTQSPTHLIKTRGQQVTLRCSSQSGHNTVSWYQQALGQGPQFIFQYYREEENGRGNFPPRFSGLQFPNYSSELNVNALELDDSALYLCASSPEGGAGGRNEQFFGPGTRLTVL.

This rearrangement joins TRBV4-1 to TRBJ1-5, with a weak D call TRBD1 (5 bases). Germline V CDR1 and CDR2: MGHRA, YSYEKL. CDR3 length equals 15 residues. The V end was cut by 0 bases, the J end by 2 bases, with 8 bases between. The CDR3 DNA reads TGCGCCAGCAGCCAAGATTGGGGGGGCAATCAGCCCCAGCATTTT. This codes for CASSQDWGGNQPQHF.

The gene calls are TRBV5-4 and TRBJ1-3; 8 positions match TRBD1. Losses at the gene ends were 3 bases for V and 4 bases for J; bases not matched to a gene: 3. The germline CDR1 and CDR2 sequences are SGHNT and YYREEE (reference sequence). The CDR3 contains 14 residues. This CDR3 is CASSSTGVGNTIYF. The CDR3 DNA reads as TGTGCCAGCAGCTCGACAGGGGTAGGAAACACCATATATTTT.

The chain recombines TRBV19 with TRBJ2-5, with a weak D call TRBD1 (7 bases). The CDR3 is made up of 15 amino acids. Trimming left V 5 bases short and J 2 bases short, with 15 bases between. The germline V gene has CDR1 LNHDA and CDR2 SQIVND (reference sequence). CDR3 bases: TGTGCCAGTAGTTTCTCCAGGGGGGAGCAAGAGACCCAGTACTTC. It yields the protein CASSFSRGEQETQYF. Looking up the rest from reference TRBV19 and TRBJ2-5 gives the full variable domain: DGGITQSPKYLFRKEGQNVTLSCEQNLNHDAMYWYRQDPGQGLRLIYYSQIVNDFQKGDIAEGYSVSREKKESFPLTVTSAQKNPTAFYLCASSFSRGEQETQYFGPGTRLLVL.

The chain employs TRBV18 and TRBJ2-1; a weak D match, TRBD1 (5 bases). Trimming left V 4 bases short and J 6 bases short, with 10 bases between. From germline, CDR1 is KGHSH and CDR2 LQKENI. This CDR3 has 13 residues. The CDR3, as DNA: TGTGCCAGCTCACTGGCCCAGGGCAATGAGCAGTTCTTC. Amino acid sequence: CASSLAQGNEQFF. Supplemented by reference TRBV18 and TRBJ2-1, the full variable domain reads NAGVMQNPRHLVRRRGQEARLRCSPMKGHSHVYWYRQLPEEGLKFMVYLQKENIIDESGMPKERFSAEFPKEGPSILRIQQVVRGDSAAYFCASSLAQGNEQFFGPGTRLTVL.

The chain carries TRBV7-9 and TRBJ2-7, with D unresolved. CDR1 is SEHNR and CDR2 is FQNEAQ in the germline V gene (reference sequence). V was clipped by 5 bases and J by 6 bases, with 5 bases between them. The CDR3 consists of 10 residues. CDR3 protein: CASSGREQYF. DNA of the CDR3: TGTGCCAGCAGCGGCCGCGAGCAGTACTTC.

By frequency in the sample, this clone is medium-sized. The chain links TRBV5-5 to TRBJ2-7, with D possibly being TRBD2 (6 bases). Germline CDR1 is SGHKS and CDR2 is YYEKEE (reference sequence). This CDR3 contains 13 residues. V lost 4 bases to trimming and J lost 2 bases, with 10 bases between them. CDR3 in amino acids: CASSRRETYEQYF. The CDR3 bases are TGTGCCAGCAGCCGGAGGGAGACCTACGAGCAGTACTTC.

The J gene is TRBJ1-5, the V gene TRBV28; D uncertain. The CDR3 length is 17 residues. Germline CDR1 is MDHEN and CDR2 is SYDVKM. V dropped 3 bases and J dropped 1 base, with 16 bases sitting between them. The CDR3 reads CASSLVPQIYSNQPQHF. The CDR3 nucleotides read TGTGCCAGCAGTTTGGTTCCCCAAATCTACAGCAATCAGCCCCAGCATTTT.

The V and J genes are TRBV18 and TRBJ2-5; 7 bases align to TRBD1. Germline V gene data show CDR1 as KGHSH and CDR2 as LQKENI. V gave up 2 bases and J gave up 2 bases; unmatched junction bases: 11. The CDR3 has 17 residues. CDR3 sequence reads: CASSPTLLDREQETQYF. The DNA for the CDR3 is TGTGCCAGCTCACCAACGCTTCTAGACAGGGAACAAGAGACCCAGTACTTC. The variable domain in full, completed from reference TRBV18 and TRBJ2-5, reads NAGVMQNPRHLVRRRGQEARLRCSPMKGHSHVYWYRQLPEEGLKFMVYLQKENIIDESGMPKERFSAEFPKEGPSILRIQQVVRGDSAAYFCASSPTLLDREQETQYFGPGTRLLVL.

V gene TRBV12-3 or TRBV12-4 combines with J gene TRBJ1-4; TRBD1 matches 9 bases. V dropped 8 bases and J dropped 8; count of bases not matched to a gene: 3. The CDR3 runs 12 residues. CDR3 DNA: TGTGCCAGCCACAGGGGGCACGAAAAACTGTTTTTT. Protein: CASHRGHEKLFF.

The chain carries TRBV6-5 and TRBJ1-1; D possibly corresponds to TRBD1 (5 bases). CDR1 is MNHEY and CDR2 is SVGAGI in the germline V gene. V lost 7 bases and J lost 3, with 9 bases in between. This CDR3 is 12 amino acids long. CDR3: CASKGQDTEAFF. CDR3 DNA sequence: TGTGCCAGCAAAGGACAAGACACTGAAGCTTTCTTT.

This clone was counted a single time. Written as DNA, the CDR3 is TGTGCCAGCATCTCGACAGGGGGAAATCAGCCCCAGCATTTT. Translation: CASISTGGNQPQHF. V gene TRBV6-5 combines with J gene TRBJ1-5; TRBD1 agrees at 9 bases. Trimming cost V 7 bases and J 4 bases; bases outside gene matches: 5. This CDR3 spans 14 amino acids. Germline CDR1 and CDR2: MNHEY and SVGAGI.

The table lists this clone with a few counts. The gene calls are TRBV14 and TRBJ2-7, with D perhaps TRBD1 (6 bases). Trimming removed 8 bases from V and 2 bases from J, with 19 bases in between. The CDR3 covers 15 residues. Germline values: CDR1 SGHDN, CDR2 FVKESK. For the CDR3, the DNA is TGTGCCAGCGCTAAGTCCACAGGGATCACCTACGAGCAGTACTTC. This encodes CASAKSTGITYEQYF. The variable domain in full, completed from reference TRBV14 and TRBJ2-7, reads EAGVTQFPSHSVIEKGQTVTLRCDPISGHDNLYWYRRVMGKEIKFLLHFVKESKQDESGMPNNRFLAERTGGTYSTLKVQPAELEDSGVYFCASAKSTGITYEQYFGPGTRLTVT.

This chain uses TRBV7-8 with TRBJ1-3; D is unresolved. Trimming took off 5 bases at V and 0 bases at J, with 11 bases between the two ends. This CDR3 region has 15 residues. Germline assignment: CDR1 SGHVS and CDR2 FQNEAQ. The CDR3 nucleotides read TGTGCCAGCAGCCTGGAGGCGTACTCTGGAAACACCATATATTTT. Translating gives CASSLEAYSGNTIYF.

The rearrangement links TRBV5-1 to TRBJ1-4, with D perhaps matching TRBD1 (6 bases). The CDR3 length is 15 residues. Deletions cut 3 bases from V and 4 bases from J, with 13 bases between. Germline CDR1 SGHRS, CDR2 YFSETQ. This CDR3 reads CASSSISRGNEKLFF. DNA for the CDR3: TGCGCCAGCAGCTCCATTTCCAGGGGTAATGAAAAACTGTTTTTT.

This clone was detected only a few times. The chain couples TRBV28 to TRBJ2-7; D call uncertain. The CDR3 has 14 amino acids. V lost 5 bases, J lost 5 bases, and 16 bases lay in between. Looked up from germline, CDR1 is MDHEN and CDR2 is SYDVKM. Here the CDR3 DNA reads TGTGCCAGCAGTAACCTAGAGGTCCGGGACGAGCAGTACTTC. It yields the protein CASSNLEVRDEQYF.

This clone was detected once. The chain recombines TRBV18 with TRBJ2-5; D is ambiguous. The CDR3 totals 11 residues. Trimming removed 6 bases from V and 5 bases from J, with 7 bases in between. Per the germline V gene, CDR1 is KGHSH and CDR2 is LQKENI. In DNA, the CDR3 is TGTGCCAGCTCCTTACGGGAGACCCAGTACTTC. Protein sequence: CASSLRETQYF. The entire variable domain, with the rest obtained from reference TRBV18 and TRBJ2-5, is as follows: NAGVMQNPRHLVRRRGQEARLRCSPMKGHSHVYWYRQLPEEGLKFMVYLQKENIIDESGMPKERFSAEFPKEGPSILRIQQVVRGDSAAYFCASSLRETQYFGPGTRLLVL.

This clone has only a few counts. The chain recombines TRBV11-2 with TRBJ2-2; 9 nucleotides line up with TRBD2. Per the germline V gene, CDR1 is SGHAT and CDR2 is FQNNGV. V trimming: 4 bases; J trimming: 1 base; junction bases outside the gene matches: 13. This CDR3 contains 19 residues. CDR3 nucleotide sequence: TGTGCCAGCAGCTCCCTGGGGTGGGCTAGCGGGAAGAACACCGGGGAGCTGTTTTTT. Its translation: CASSSLGWASGKNTGELFF.

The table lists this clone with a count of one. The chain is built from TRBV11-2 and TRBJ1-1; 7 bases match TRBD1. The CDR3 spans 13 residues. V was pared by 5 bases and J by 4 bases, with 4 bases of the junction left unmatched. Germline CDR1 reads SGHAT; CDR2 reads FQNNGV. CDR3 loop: CASSRTGVTEAFF. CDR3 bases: TGTGCCAGCAGCCGAACAGGGGTCACTGAAGCTTTCTTT.

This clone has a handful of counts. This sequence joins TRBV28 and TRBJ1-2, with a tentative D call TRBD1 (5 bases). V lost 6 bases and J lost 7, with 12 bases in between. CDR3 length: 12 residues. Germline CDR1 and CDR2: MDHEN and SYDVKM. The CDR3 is CASSRGSFGYTF. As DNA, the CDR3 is TGTGCCAGCAGCCGGGGGTCCTTTGGCTACACCTTC.

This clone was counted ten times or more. The CDR3 reads CAWSVRNSPLHF. As DNA, the CDR3 is TGTGCCTGGAGTGTGAGAAATTCACCCCTCCACTTT. The chain links TRBV30 to TRBJ1-6; D gene ambiguous. V dropped 0 bases and J dropped 7 bases, with 4 bases sitting between them. Germline CDR1 and CDR2: GTSNPN and SVGIG (reference sequence). This CDR3 region has 12 residues.

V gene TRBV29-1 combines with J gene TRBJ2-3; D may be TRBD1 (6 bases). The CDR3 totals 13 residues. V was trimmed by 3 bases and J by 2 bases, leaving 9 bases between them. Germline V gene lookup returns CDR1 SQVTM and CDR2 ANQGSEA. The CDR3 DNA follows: TGCAGCGTTGAGAGGGGGTCCACAGATACGCAGTATTTT. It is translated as CSVERGSTDTQYF.